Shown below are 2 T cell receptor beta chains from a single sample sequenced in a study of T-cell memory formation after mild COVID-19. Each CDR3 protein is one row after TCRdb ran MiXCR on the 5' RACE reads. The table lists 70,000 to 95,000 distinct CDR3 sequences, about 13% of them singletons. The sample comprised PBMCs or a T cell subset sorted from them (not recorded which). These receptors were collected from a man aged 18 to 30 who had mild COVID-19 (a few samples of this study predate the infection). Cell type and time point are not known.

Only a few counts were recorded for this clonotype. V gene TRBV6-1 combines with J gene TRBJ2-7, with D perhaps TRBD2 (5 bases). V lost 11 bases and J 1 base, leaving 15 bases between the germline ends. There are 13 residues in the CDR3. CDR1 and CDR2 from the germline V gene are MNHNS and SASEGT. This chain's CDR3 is CAGGSPWSYEQYV. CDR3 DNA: TGTGCCGGCGGGTCCCCCTGGTCCTACGAGCAGTACGTC.

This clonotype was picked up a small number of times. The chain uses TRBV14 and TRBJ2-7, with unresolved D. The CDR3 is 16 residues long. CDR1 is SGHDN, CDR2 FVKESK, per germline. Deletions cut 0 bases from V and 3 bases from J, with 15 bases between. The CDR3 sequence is CASSQDGRIPIYEQYF. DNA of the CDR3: TGTGCCAGCAGCCAAGATGGACGAATACCTATCTACGAGCAGTACTTC.